This is a list of T cell receptor beta chains from one sample in a study of T cells in Graves' hyperthyroidism and ophthalmopathy. One entry per CDR3 protein results from TCRdb running MiXCR on the multiplex PCR reads. In the table there are 600,000 to 800,000 distinct CDR3 sequences, under 45% of which are singletons. The specimen sequenced was blood. The receptor source for this set is a woman between 40 and 55 years old with Graves' hyperthyroidism. Both conserved end residues are part of each CDR3. A D gene is named only where the DNA matches it firmly. Rows give clone size only sometimes, using once, few, many, or a class for an expanded clone.

d_call	v_call	clone_size	j_call	cdr3_aa	cdr3_nt
TRBD1	TRBV13	many	TRBJ1-1	CASSWITGVTEAFF	TGTGCCAGCAGCTGGATAACAGGGGTAACTGAAGCTTTCTTT
NA	TRBV6-5	NA	TRBJ2-6	CASSLEGF	TGTGCCAGCAGTTTAGAGGGCTTC
TRBD1	TRBV5-4	NA	TRBJ2-7	CASSLSAGGEYEQYF	TGTGCCAGCAGCTTGTCTGCAGGGGGCGAGTACGAGCAGTACTTC
TRBD1	TRBV7-9	NA	TRBJ1-6	CASSHRDSIDSPLHF	TGTGCCAGCAGCCACCGGGACAGCATCGATTCACCCCTCCACTTT
NA	TRBV11-2	few	TRBJ1-4	CASRNQGEREKLFF	TGTGCCAGCAGGAACCAGGGAGAACGTGAAAAACTGTTTTTT
NA	TRBV7-3	NA	TRBJ2-3	CASRGSGEADTQYF	TGTGCCAGCCGAGGTTCGGGGGAAGCAGATACGCAGTATTTT
NA	TRBV10-3	NA	TRBJ2-2	CAIASTLSELFF	TGTGCCATCGCCTCAACCTTGAGCGAGCTGTTTTTT
NA	TRBV7-9	NA	TRBJ2-2	CATPINTGELFF	TGTGCCACACCGATCAACACCGGGGAGCTGTTTTTT
TRBD1	TRBV6-5	NA	TRBJ2-2	CASSRDRGRELFF	TGTGCCAGCAGCCGGGACAGGGGCCGGGAGCTGTTTTTT
NA	TRBV10-3	NA	TRBJ1-1	CAISYSGDTEAFF	TGTGCCATCAGTTACTCGGGGGACACTGAAGCTTTCTTT